This T cell receptor (beta chain) was identified during a study of T cell repertoires in cytomegalovirus infection. The overall study: TCR beta signatures that were public indicated CMV infection and matching HLA type.

A single record per CDR3 protein comes from TCRdb applying MiXCR to the reads. Of more than 350,000 distinct CDR3 sequences listed, under 40% were seen once; the top ten hold roughly an eighth. In its sample, this clonotype was seen a few times. V lost 3 bases, J lost 3 bases, and 27 bases lay in between. CDR1 is MGHRA, CDR2 YSYEKL, per germline. The CDR3 runs 20 residues. The source of this sequence is a human donor in good health (CMV status not recorded). Some clones in this sample may be carry-over from other donors' samples. The chain employs TRBV4-1 and TRBJ2-1; D may match TRBD1 or TRBD2 (6 bases each). What was sequenced was PBMCs. The CDR3 region has the DNA TGCGCCAGCAGCCACCAAAGGAGGTTAGGGGGGCTAGTCTTCTACAATGAGCAGTTCTTC. It encodes CASSHQRRLGGLVFYNEQFF.